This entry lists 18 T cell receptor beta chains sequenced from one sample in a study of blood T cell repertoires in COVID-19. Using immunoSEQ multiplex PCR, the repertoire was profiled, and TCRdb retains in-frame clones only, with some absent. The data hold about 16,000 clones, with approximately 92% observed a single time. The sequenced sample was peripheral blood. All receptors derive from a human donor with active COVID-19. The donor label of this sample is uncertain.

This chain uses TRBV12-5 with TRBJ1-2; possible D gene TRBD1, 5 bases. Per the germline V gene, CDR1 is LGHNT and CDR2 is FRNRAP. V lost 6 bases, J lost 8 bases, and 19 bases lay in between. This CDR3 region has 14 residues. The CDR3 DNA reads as TGTGCTAGTGGGGGGGTTGGAGGGGTACTCGGCTACACCTTC. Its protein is CASGGVGGVLGYTF.

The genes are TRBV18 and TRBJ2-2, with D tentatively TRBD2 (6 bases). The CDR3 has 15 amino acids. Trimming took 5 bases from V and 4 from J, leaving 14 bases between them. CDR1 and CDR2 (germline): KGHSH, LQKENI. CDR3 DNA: TGTGCCAGCTCAGCCTCCTCGGGACTCACCGGGGAGCTGTTTTTT. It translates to CASSASSGLTGELFF.

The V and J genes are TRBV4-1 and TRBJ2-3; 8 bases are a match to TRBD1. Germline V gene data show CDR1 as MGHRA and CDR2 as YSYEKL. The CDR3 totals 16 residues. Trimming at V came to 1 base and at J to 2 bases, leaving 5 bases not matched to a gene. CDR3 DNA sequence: TGCGCCAGCAGCCAAGGGACAGGGACCTTCACAGATACGCAGTATTTT. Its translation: CASSQGTGTFTDTQYF.

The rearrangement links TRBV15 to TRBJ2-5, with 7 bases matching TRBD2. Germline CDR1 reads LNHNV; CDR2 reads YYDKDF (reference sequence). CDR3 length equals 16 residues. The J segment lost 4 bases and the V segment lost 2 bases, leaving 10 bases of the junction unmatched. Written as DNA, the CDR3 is TGTGCCACCAGCAGATCCCGCCTAGCGGACGGAGAGACCCAGTACTTC. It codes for CATSRSRLADGETQYF.

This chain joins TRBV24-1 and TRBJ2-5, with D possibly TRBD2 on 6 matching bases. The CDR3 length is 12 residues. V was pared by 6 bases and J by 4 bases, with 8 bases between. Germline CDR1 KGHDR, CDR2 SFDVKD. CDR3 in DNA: TGTGCCACCAGTCTGGGGGGAGAGACCCAGTACTTC. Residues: CATSLGGETQYF.

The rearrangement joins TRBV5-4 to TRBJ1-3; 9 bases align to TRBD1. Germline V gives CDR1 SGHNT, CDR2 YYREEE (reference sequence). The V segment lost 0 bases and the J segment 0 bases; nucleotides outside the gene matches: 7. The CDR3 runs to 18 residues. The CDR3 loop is CASSLGGGQGTSGNTIYF. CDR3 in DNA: TGTGCCAGCAGCTTGGGAGGGGGACAGGGAACCTCTGGAAACACCATATATTTT.

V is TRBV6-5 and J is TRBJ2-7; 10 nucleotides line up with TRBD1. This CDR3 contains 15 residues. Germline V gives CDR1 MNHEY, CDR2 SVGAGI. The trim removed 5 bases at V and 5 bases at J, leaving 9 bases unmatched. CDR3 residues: CASSPRGTGVNEQYF. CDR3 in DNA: TGTGCCAGCAGTCCCCGGGGGACAGGGGTCAACGAGCAGTACTTC.

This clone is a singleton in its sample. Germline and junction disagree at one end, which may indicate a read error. This CDR3 reads CAISLQGYSAPYF. As DNA, the CDR3 is TGTGCCATCAGTCTTCAGGGTTATTCGGCCCCCTACTTC. The chain recombines TRBV10-3 with TRBJ1-2; the D gene is possibly TRBD1 (5 bases). This CDR3 spans 13 amino acids. The germline gives CDR1 ENHRY, CDR2 SYGVKD.

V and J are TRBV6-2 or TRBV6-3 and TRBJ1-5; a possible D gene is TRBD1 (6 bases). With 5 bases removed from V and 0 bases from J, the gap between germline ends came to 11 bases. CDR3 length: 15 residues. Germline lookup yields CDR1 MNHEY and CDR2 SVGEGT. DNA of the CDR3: TGTGCCAGCAGTAAGACAGGAACTAGCAATCAGCCCCAGCATTTT. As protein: CASSKTGTSNQPQHF.

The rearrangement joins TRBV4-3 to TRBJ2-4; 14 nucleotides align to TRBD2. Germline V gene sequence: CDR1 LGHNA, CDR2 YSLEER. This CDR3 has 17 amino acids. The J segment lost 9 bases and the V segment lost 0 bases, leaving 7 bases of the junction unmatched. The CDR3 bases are TGCGCCAGCAGCCAAGACGCCCGGACTAGCGGGGGGAGCATTCAGTACTTC. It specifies CASSQDARTSGGSIQYF.

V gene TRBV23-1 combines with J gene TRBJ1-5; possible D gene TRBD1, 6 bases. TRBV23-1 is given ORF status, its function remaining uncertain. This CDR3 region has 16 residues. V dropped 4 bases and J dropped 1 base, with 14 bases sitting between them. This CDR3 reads CASSRQGKVSNQPQHF. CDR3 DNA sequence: TGCGCCAGCAGTCGGCAGGGGAAAGTAAGCAATCAGCCCCAGCATTTT.

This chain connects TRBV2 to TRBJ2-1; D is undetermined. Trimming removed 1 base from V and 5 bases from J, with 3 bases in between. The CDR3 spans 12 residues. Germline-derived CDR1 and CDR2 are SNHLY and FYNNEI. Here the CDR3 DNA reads TGTGCCAGCAGTGAAGACAACAATGAGCAGTTCTTC. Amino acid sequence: CASSEDNNEQFF.

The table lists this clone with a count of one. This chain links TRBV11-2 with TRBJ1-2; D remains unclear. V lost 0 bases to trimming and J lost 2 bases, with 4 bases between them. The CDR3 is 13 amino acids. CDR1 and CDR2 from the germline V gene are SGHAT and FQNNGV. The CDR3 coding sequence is TGTGCCAGCAGCTTAGACGGGAACTATGGCTACACCTTC. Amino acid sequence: CASSLDGNYGYTF.

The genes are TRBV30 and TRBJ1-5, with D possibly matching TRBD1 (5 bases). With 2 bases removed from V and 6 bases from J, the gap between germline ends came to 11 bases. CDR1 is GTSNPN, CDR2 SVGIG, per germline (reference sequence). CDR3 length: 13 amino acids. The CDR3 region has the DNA TGTGCCTGGAGTACCCAGGGATCTCAGCCCCAGCATTTT. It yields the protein CAWSTQGSQPQHF.

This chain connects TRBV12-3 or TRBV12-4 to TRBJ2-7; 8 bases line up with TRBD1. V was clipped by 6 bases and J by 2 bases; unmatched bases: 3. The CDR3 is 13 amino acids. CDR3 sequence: CASSRQGTYEQYF. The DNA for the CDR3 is TGTGCCAGCAGCCGACAGGGGACCTACGAGCAGTACTTC.

The chain's CDR3 is CASSPGTGGVSNTEAFF. The CDR3 DNA reads as TGTGCCAGCTCGCCCGGGACAGGGGGTGTCTCGAACACTGAAGCTTTCTTT. The chain employs TRBV18 and TRBJ1-1, with TRBD1 matching over 11 bases. CDR3 length: 17 amino acids. Germline CDR1 is KGHSH and CDR2 is LQKENI. J gave up 1 base and V 6 bases, and 10 bases lay outside the gene matches.

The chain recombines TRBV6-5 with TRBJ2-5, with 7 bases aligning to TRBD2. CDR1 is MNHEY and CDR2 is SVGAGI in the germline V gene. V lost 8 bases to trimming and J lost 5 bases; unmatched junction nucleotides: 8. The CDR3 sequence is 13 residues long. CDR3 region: CASGRVGGETQYF. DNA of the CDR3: TGTGCCAGCGGCAGAGTGGGGGGGGAGACCCAGTACTTC.

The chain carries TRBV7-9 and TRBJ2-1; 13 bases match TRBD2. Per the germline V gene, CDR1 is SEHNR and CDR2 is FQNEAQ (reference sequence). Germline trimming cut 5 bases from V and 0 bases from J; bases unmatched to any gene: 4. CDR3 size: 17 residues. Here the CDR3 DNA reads TGTGCCAGCAGCCGTTGGACTAGCGGGAGCTCCTACAATGAGCAGTTCTTC. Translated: CASSRWTSGSSYNEQFF.